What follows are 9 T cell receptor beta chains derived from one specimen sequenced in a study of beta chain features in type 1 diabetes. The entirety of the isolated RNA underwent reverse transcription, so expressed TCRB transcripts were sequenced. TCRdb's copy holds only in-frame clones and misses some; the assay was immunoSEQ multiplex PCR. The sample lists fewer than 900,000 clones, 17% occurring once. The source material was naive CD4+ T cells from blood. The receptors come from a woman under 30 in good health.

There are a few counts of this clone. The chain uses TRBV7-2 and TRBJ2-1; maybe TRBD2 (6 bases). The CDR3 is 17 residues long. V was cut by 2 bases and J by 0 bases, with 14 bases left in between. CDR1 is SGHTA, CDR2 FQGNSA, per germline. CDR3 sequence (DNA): TGTGCCAGCAGCTTACTGGCGGCGGGAAGCTCCTACAATGAGCAGTTCTTC. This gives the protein CASSLLAAGSSYNEQFF.

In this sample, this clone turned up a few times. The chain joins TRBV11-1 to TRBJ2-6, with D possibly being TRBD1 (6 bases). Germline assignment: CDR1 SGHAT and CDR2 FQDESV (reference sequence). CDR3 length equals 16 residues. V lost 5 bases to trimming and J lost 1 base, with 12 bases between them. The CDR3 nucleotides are TGTGCCAGCAGCCGGACAGTAGGGTCTGGGGCCAACGTCCTGACTTTC. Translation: CASSRTVGSGANVLTF.

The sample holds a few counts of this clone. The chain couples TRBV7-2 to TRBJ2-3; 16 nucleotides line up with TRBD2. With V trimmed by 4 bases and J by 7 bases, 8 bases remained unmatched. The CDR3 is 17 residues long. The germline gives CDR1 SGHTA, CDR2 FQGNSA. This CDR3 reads CASSWTGTSGRAYTQYF. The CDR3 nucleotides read TGTGCCAGCAGCTGGACCGGGACTAGCGGGAGGGCTTATACGCAGTATTTT. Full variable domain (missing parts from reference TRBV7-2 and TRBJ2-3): GAGVSQSPSNKVTEKGKDVELRCDPISGHTALYWYRQSLGQGLEFLIYFQGNSAPDKSGLPSDRFSAERTGGSVSTLTIQRTQQEDSAVYLCASSWTGTSGRAYTQYFGPGTRLTVL.

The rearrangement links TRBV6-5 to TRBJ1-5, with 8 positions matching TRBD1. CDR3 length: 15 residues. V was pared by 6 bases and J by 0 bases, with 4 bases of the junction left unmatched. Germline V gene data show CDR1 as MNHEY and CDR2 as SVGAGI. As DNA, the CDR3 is TGTGCCAGCAGCGACAGGGGTCTTAGCAATCAGCCCCAGCATTTT. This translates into CASSDRGLSNQPQHF.

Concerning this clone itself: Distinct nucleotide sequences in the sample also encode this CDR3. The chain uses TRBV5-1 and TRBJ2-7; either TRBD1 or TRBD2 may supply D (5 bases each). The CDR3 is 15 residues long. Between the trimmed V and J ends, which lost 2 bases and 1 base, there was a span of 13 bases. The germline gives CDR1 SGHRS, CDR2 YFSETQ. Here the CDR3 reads CASSLGTSGSYEQYF. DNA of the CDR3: TGCGCCAGCAGCTTAGGGACCTCTGGGTCCTACGAGCAGTACTTC.

Here the CDR3 reads CASTWVGEQYF. DNA of the CDR3: TGTGCCAGCACCTGGGTGGGGGAGCAGTACTTC. The chain combines TRBV6-5 with TRBJ2-7, with D uncertain. The CDR3 length is 11 residues. The germline gives CDR1 MNHEY, CDR2 SVGAGI. Deletions cut 7 bases from V and 7 bases from J, with 11 bases between.

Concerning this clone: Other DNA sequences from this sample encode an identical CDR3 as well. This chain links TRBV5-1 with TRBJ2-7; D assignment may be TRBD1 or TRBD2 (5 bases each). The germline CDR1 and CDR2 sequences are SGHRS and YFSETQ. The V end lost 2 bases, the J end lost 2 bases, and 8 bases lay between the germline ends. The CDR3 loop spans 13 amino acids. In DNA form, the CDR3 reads TGCGCCAGCAGCTTAGGGACCCCCTACGAGCAGTACTTC. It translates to CASSLGTPYEQYF.

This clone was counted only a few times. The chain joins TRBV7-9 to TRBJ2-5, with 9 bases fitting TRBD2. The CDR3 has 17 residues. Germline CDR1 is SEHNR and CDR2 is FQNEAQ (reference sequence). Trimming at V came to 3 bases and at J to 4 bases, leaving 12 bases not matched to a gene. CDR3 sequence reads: CASSLGSGLAGSETQYF. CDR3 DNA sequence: TGTGCCAGCAGCTTGGGTTCGGGGCTAGCGGGATCAGAGACCCAGTACTTC.

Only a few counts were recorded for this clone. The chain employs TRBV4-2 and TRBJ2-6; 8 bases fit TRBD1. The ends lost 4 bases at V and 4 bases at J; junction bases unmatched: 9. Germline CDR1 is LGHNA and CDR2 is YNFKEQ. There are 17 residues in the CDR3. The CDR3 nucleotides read TGTGCCAGCAGCCGGGGGACAGGTACGTCAGGGGCCAACGTCCTGACTTTC. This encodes CASSRGTGTSGANVLTF.